This passage covers 5 T cell receptor beta chains from one sample sequenced in a study of cytomegalovirus exposure and HLA in healthy donors. The PCR made use of 60 Vbeta and 13 Jbeta primers. The table came from immunoSEQ multiplex PCR; TCRdb's copy has only in-frame clones and leaves some out. The data contain over 150,000 clones, about 80% of them singletons. What was sequenced was PBMCs. Receptors originate from a woman aged 45-60 years in good health and CMV-seronegative.

The chain employs TRBV7-2 and TRBJ2-5; 7 nucleotides match TRBD1. The trim removed 3 bases at V and 3 bases at J, leaving 1 base unmatched. Germline CDR1 reads SGHTA; CDR2 reads FQGNSA. The CDR3 extends over 13 amino acids. The DNA for the CDR3 is TGTGCCAGCAGCTTCACAGGGGAAGAGACCCAGTACTTC. Protein product: CASSFTGEETQYF.

V is TRBV28 and J is TRBJ1-5; TRBD1 is a possible D gene (5 bases). CDR1 is MDHEN and CDR2 is SYDVKM in the germline V gene. Trimming removed 7 bases from V and 12 bases from J, with 16 bases in between. The CDR3 is 12 residues long. In DNA form, the CDR3 reads TGTGCCAGCACTGAGCCAGCGGGGCGCCAGCATTTT. Amino acids: CASTEPAGRQHF.

The rearrangement links TRBV28 to TRBJ1-2; D gene uncertain. The CDR3 runs to 16 residues. V was pared by 0 bases and J by 1 base, with 12 bases between. Germline assignment: CDR1 MDHEN and CDR2 SYDVKM. For the CDR3, the DNA is TGTGCCAGCAGTTTATGGAACTCGAGGGTTAACTATGGCTACACCTTC. Translating gives CASSLWNSRVNYGYTF.

The V gene is TRBV6-5, the J gene TRBJ2-2; a weak D match, TRBD2 (6 bases). The V gene's germline CDR1 is MNHEY and CDR2 SVGAGI. The germline V and J ends were trimmed by 2 bases and 5 bases, with 15 bases remaining between them. CDR3 length equals 16 residues. CDR3 amino acids: CASSYAGTRPTGELFF. CDR3 sequence (DNA): TGTGCCAGCAGTTACGCCGGGACTCGACCAACCGGGGAGCTGTTTTTT.

The chain uses TRBV10-3 and TRBJ1-1, with D perhaps TRBD1 (6 bases). This CDR3 has 14 amino acids. V was pared by 4 bases and J by 0 bases, with 9 bases between. The V gene's germline CDR1 is ENHRY and CDR2 SYGVKD. DNA of the CDR3: TGTGCCATCAGTGGGACAGCCTTGAACACTGAAGCTTTCTTT. Protein product: CAISGTALNTEAFF.